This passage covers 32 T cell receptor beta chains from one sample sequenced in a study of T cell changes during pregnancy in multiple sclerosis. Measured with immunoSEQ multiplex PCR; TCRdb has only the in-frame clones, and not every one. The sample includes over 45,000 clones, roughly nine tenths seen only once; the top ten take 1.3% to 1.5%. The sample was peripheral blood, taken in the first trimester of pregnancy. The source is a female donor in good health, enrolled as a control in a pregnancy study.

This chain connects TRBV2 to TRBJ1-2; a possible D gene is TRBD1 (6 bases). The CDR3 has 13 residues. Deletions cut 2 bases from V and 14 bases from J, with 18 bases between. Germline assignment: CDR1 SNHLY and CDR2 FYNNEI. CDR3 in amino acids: CASSEIEQGTKTF. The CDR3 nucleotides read TGTGCCAGCAGTGAAATCGAGCAGGGGACGAAGACCTTC.

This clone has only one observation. The CDR3 DNA is TGTGCCAGCAGTGGAGGGGGCCCCACAGATACGCAGTATTTT. Translating it yields CASSGGGPTDTQYF. The J gene is TRBJ2-3, the V gene TRBV6-1; 7 bases map to TRBD1. V shed 4 bases and J 2 bases; nucleotides not matched to a gene: 3. CDR3 length: 14 amino acids. Germline-derived CDR1 and CDR2 are MNHNS and SASEGT.

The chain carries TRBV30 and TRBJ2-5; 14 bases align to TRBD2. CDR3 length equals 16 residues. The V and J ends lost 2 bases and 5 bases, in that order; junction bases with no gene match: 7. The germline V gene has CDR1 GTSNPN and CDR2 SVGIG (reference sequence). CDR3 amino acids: CAWSHRLAGGRETQYF. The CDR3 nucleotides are TGTGCCTGGAGTCACCGACTAGCGGGGGGGCGTGAGACCCAGTACTTC. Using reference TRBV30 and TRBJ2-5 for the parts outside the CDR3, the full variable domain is SQTIHQWPATLVQPVGSPLSLECTVEGTSNPNLYWYRQAAGRGLQLLFYSVGIGQISSEVPQNLSASRPQDRQFILSSKKLLLSDSGFYLCAWSHRLAGGRETQYFGPGTRLLVL.

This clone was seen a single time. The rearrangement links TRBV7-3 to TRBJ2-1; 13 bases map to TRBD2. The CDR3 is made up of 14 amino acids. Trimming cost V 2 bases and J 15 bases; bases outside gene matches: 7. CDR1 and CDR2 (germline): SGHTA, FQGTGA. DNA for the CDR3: TGTGCCAGCAGCTTAGGACTAGCGGGAGATCAGTGGTTCTTC. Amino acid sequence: CASSLGLAGDQWFF.

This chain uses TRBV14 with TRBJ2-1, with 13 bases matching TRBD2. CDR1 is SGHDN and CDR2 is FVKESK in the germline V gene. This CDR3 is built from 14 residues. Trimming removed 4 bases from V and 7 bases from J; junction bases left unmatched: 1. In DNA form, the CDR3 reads TGTGCCAGCAGCCGGACTAGCGGGAGTAATGAGCAGTTCTTC. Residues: CASSRTSGSNEQFF.

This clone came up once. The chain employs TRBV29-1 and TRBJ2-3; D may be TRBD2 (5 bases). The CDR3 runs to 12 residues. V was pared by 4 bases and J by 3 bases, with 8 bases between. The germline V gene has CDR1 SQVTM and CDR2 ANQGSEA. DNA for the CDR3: TGCAGCGTTGTCGAGGGTACAGATACGCAGTATTTT. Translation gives CSVVEGTDTQYF.

The CDR3 is CASSVEASGGNTGELFF. Here the CDR3 DNA reads TGTGCCAGCAGCGTAGAGGCTAGCGGGGGGAACACCGGGGAGCTGTTTTTT. The chain couples TRBV9 to TRBJ2-2; TRBD2 matches at 10 bases. V lost 0 bases to trimming and J lost 1 base; unmatched junction nucleotides: 3. The germline gives CDR1 SGDLS, CDR2 YYNGEE. This CDR3 has 17 amino acids.

Here the CDR3 reads CASSRVPQGLSTDTQYF. CDR3 sequence (DNA): TGCGCCAGCAGCCGAGTTCCGCAGGGACTATCCACAGATACGCAGTATTTT. The gene calls are TRBV4-3 and TRBJ2-3, with 7 bases identical to TRBD2. Germline loops: CDR1 LGHNA, CDR2 YSLEER. The CDR3 sequence is 17 residues long. V shed 4 bases, J shed 2 bases, and the junction held 12 bases outside the gene matches.

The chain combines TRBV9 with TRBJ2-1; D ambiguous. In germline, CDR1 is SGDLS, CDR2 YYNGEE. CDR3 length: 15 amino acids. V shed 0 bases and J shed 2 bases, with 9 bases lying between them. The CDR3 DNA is TGTGCCAGCAGCGTAGGGGCCGGTCCCTACAATGAGCAGTTCTTC. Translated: CASSVGAGPYNEQFF. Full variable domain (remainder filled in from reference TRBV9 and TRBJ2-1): DSGVTQTPKHLITATGQRVTLRCSPRSGDLSVYWYQQSLDQGLQFLIQYYNGEERAKGNILERFSAQQFPDLHSELNLSSLELGDSALYFCASSVGAGPYNEQFFGPGTRLTVL.

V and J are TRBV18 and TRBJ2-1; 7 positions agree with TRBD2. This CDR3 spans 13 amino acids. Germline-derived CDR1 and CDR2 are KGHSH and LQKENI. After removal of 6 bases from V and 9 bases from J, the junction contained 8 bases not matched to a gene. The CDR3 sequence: CASSGSGTSEQFF. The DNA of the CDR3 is TGTGCCAGCTCCGGGAGCGGGACGAGTGAGCAGTTCTTC.

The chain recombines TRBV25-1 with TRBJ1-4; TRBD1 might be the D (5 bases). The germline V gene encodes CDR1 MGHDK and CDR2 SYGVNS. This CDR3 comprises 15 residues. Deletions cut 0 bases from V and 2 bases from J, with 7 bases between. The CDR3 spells CASSEYRGTNEKLFF. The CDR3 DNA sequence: TGTGCCAGCAGTGAATATCGGGGGACTAATGAAAAACTGTTTTTT.

CDR3 coding DNA: TGTGCCAGCAGCCCCGCGGGGACTAGTCAAGGGGGTGAGCAGTTCTTC. Translation: CASSPAGTSQGGEQFF. J is TRBJ2-1 and V is TRBV9; 8 bases match TRBD2. The CDR3 has 16 amino acids. Per germline, CDR1 SGDLS and CDR2 YYNGEE. Trimming removed 4 bases from V and 9 bases from J; junction bases left unmatched: 15.

The CDR3 loop reads CASSPRLTDTEAFF. DNA of the CDR3: TGTGCCAGCTCACCACGGTTAACGGACACTGAAGCTTTCTTT. The chain joins TRBV18 to TRBJ1-1, with unresolved D. CDR1 KGHSH and CDR2 LQKENI come from the germline V gene. This CDR3 is 14 amino acids long. The ends were cut back, 1 base at V and 3 bases at J, with 9 bases in the middle.

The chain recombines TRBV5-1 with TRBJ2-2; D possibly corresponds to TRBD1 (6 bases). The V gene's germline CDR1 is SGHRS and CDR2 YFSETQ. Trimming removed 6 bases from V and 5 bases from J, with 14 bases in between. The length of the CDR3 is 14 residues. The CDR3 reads CASTHREQTGELFF. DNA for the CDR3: TGCGCCAGCACCCACAGGGAGCAAACCGGGGAGCTGTTTTTT.

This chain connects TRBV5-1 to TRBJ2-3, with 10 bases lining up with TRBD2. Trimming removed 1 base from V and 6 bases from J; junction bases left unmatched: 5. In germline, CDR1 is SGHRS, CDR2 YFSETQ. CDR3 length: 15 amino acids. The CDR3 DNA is TGCGCCAGCAGCTTGACTAGCGGGGTGGTTGATACGCAGTATTTT. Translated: CASSLTSGVVDTQYF.

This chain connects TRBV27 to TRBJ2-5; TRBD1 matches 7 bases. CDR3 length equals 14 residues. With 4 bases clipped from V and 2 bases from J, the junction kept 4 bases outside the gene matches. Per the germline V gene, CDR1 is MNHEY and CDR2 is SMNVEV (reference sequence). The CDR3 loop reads CASSYRDSQETQYF. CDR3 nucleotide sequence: TGTGCCAGCAGTTATCGGGACAGTCAAGAGACCCAGTACTTC.

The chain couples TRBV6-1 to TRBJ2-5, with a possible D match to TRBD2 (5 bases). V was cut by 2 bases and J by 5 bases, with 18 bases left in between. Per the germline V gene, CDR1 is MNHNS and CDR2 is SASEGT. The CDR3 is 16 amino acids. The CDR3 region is CASSENSAVGRETQYF. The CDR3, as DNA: TGTGCCAGCAGTGAAAATAGCGCAGTCGGACGGGAGACCCAGTACTTC.

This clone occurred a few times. CDR3 in amino acids: CASSLSPGGSDTQYF. CDR3 in DNA: TGTGCCAGCAGCTTGTCCCCAGGAGGGTCAGATACGCAGTATTTT. This chain connects TRBV5-4 to TRBJ2-3; D is perhaps TRBD2 (6 bases). V shed 1 base and J shed 4 bases, with 13 bases lying between them. Germline values: CDR1 SGHNT, CDR2 YYREEE (reference sequence). This CDR3 contains 15 residues.

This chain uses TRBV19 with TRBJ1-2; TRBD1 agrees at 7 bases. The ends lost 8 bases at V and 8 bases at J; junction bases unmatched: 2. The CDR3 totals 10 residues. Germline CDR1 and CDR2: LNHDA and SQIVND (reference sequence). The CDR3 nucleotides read TGTGCCAGTCTAGGGGGCGGCTACACCTTC. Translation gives CASLGGGYTF.

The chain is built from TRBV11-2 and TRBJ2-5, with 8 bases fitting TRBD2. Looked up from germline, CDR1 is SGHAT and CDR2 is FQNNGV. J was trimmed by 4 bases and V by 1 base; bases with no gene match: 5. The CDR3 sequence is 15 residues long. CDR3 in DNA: TGTGCCAGCAGCTTAGCGGGGGGGTCGGGAGAGACCCAGTACTTC. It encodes CASSLAGGSGETQYF.

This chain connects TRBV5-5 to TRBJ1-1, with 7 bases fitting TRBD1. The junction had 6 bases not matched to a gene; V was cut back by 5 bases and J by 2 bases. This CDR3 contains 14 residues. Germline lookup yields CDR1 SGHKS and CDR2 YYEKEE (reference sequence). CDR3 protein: CASRTQGSNTEAFF. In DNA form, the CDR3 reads TGTGCCAGCAGGACACAGGGGTCAAACACTGAAGCTTTCTTT.

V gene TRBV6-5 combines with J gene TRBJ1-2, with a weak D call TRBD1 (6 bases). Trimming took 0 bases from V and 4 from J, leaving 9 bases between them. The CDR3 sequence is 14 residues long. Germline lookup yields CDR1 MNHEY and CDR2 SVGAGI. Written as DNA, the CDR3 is TGTGCCAGCAGTTACTCCCGGACAGCCTATGGCTACACCTTC. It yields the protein CASSYSRTAYGYTF.

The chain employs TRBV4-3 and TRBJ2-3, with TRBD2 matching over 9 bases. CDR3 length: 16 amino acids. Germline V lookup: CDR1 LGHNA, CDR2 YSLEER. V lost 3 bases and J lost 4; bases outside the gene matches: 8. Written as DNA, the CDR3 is TGCGCCAGCAGCCAGGATAGCGGGAGTGGTGCAGATACGCAGTATTTT. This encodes CASSQDSGSGADTQYF.

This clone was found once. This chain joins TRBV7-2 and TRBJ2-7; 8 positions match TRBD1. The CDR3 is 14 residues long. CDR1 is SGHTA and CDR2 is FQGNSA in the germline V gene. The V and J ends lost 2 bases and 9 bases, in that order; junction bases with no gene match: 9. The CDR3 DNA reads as TGTGCCAGCAGCTTAAGTACAGGGGGATTGGGGCAGTACTTC. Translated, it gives CASSLSTGGLGQYF. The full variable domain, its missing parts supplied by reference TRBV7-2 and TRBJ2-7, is GAGVSQSPSNKVTEKGKDVELRCDPISGHTALYWYRQSLGQGLEFLIYFQGNSAPDKSGLPSDRFSAERTGGSVSTLTIQRTQQEDSAVYLCASSLSTGGLGQYFGPGTRLTVT.

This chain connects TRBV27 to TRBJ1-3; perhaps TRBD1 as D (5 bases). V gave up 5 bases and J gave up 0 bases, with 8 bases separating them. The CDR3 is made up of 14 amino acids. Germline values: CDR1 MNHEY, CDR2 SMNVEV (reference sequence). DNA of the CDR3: TGTGCCAGCAGTGACAGTAGCTCTGGAAACACCATATATTTT. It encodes CASSDSSSGNTIYF.

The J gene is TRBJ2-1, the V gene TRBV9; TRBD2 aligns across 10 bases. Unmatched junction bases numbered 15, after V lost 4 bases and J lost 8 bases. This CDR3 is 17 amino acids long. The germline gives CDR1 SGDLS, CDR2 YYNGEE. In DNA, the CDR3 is TGTGCCAGCAGCCCCTCCCCTAGCGGGGGCCTTTGGGATGAGCAGTTCTTC. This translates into CASSPSPSGGLWDEQFF.

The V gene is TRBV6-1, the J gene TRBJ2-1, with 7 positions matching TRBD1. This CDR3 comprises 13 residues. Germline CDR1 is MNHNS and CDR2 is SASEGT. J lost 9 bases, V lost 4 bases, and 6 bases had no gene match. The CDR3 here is CASSVTGVVEQFF. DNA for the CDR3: TGTGCCAGCAGTGTCACAGGGGTAGTTGAGCAGTTCTTC.

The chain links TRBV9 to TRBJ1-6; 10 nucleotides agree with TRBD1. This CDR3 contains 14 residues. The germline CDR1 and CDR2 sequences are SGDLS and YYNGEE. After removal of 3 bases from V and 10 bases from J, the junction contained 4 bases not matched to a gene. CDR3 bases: TGTGCCAGCAGCGGGGACAGGGGAAACTCACCCCTCCACTTT. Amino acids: CASSGDRGNSPLHF.

The CDR3 here is CASSSGSGNTEAFF. CDR3 sequence (DNA): TGTGCCAGCAGCTCCGGGAGCGGGAACACTGAAGCTTTCTTT. The chain couples TRBV28 to TRBJ1-1, with D unclear. Looked up from germline, CDR1 is MDHEN and CDR2 is SYDVKM. The CDR3 totals 14 residues. With 6 bases removed from V and 1 base from J, the gap between germline ends came to 12 bases. Full variable domain (remainder filled in from reference TRBV28 and TRBJ1-1): DVKVTQSSRYLVKRTGEKVFLECVQDMDHENMFWYRQDPGLGLRLIYFSYDVKMKEKGDIPEGYSVSREKKERFSLILESASTNQTSMYLCASSSGSGNTEAFFGQGTRLTVV.

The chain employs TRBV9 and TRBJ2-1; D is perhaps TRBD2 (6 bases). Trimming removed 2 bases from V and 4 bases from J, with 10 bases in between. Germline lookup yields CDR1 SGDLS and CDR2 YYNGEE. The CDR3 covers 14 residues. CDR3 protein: CASSVVGTYNEQFF. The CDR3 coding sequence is TGTGCCAGCAGCGTGGTCGGGACTTACAATGAGCAGTTCTTC.

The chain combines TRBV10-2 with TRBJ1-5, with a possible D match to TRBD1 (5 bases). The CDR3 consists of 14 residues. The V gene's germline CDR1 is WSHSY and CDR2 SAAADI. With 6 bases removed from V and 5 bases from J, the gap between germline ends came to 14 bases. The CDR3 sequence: CASRSVLQDQPQHF. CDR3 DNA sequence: TGCGCCAGCAGATCAGTTTTACAGGATCAGCCCCAGCATTTT.

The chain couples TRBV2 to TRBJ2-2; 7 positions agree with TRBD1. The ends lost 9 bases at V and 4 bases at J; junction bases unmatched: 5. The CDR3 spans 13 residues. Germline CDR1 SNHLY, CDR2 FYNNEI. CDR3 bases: TGTGCCAGTGAGACAGGGTTCACCGGGGAGCTGTTTTTT. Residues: CASETGFTGELFF.